This T cell receptor (beta chain) comes out of a study of T cells expressing NK-cell markers. Study-wide results and limits: Topping the CD3+CD56-NKG2C+ fraction as well were these clonotypes, in a few donors. Questions lingered over whether expanded NKG2C+ T cell clones were HCMV-specific. Top CD8+ clonotypes included the dominant CD3+CD56+NKG2C+ clonotypes in roughly six donors.

Germline V gene lookup returns CDR1 SEHNR and CDR2 FQNEAQ (reference sequence). The CDR3 is 17 amino acids. A remark on this clonotype: What it binds is not known.

Libraries used 5'RACE template switching adding universal primer site and UMIs. TCRdb reprocessed the 5' RACE reads; each CDR3 protein has one entry and no DNA is given. Recorded for this sample: around 550,000 distinct CDR3 sequences. The origin of this receptor is a man younger than 35 in good health. The chain is built from TRBV7-9 and TRBJ2-5. Input material: blood T cells: a sorted CD56 or NKG2C T cell subset, CD4+ or CD8+ T cells, or bulk PBMC T cells (not recorded which). CDR3 sequence reads: CASSLIMRFRNQETQYF.